This TCR beta chain was recorded in a study of blood T cell repertoires in COVID-19. At the level of the study: PBMCs, B-cell-depleted T cells, or T cells were the source of the cDNA or gDNA that made up the material.

Profiling relied on immunoSEQ multiplex PCR, and the TCRdb table lists in-frame clones only, not all of them. This table has approximately 200,000 clones, approximately 85% appearing once. The specimen sequenced was peripheral blood. The clonotype comes from a man between 60 and 75 years old with acute or convalescent COVID-19.

CDR3 DNA sequence: TGTGCCAGCAGCCGTTCGGGACTGATCACCGGGGAGCTGTTTTTT. It codes for CASSRSGLITGELFF. The chain recombines TRBV7-2 with TRBJ2-2; perhaps TRBD2 as D (6 bases). The CDR3 totals 15 residues. Trimming left V 5 bases short and J 4 bases short, with 14 bases between. The germline CDR1 and CDR2 sequences are SGHTA and FQGNSA.